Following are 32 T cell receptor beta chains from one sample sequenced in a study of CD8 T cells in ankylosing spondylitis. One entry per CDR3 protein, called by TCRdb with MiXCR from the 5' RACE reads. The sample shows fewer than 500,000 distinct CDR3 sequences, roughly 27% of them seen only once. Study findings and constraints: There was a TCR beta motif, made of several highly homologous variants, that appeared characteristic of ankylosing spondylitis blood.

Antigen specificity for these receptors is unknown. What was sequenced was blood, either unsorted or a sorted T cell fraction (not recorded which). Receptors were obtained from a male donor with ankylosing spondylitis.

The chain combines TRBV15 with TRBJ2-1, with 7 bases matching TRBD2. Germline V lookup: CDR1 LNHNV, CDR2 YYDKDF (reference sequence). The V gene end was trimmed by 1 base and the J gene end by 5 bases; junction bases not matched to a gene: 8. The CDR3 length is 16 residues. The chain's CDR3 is CATSRGGGTTHNEQFF. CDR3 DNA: TGTGCCACCAGCAGAGGGGGTGGGACTACCCACAATGAGCAGTTCTTC.

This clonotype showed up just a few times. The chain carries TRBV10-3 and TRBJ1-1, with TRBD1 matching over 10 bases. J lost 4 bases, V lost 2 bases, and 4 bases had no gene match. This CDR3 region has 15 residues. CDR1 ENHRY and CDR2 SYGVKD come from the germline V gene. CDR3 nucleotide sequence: TGTGCCATCAGTGAGCCGGGACAGGGGTTCACTGAAGCTTTCTTT. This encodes CAISEPGQGFTEAFF.

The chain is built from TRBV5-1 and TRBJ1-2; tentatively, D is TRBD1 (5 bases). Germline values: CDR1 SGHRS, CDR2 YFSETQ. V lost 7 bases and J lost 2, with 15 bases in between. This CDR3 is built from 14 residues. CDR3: CASGGRGQNYGYTF. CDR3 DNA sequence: TGCGCCAGCGGGGGAAGGGGCCAAAACTATGGCTACACCTTC.

CDR3 sequence (DNA): TGTGCCAGCAGTAGGGGTCCCAGGGGCTACGAGCAGTACTTC. Its translation is CASSRGPRGYEQYF. The chain combines TRBV27 with TRBJ2-7; TRBD1 is a possible D gene (6 bases). CDR1 and CDR2 from the germline V gene are MNHEY and SMNVEV (reference sequence). The CDR3 totals 14 residues. Trimming removed 5 bases at V and 3 bases at J, with 14 bases between.

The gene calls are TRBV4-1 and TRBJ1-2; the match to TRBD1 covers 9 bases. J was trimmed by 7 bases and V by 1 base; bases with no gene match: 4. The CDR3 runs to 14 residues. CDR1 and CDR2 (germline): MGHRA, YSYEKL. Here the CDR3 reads CASSQGNRGLGYTF. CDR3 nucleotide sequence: TGCGCCAGCAGCCAAGGCAACAGGGGGCTTGGCTACACCTTC.

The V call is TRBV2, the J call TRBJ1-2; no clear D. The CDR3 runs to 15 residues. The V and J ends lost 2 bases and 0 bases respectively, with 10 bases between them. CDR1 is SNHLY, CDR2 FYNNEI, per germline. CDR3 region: CASSEYSLPNYGYTF. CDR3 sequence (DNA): TGTGCCAGCAGTGAATACAGCCTACCTAACTATGGCTACACCTTC.

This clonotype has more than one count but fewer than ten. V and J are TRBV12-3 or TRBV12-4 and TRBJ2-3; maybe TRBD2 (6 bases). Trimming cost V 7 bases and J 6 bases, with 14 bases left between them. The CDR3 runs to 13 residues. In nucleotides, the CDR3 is TGTGCCAGCACACCGGGGGATTCGGATACGCAGTATTTT. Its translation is CASTPGDSDTQYF.

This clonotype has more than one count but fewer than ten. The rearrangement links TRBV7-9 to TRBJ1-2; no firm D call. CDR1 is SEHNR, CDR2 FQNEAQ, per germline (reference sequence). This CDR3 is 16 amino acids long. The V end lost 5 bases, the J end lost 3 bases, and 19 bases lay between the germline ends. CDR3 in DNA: TGTGCCAGCAGCCTTGGCGGGGTGAAAATGGACTATGGCTACACCTTC. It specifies CASSLGGVKMDYGYTF.

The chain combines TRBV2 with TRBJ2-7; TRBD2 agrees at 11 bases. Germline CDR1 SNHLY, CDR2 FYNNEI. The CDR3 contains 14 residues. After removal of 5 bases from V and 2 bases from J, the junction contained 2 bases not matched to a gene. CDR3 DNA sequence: TGTGCCAGCAGTTATAGCGGGAGGGCCTACGAGCAGTACTTC. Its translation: CASSYSGRAYEQYF.

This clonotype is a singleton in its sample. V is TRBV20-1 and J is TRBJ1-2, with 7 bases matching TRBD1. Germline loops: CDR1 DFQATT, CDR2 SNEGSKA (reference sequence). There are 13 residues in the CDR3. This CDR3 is CAPRRQGEYGYTF. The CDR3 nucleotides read TGCGCCCCGAGAAGACAGGGTGAATATGGCTACACCTTC.

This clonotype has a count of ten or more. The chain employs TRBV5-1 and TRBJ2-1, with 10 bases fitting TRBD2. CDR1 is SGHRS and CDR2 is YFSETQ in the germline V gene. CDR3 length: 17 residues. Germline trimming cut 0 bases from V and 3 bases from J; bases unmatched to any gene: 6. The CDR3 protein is CASSLAGLAALYNEQFF. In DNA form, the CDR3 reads TGCGCCAGCAGCTTGGCCGGACTAGCGGCCCTCTACAATGAGCAGTTCTTC.

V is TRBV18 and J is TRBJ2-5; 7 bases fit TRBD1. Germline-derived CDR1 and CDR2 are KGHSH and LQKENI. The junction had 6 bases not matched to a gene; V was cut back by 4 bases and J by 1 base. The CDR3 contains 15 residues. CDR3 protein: CASSRGQAGQETQYF. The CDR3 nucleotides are TGTGCCAGCTCACGTGGACAGGCTGGCCAAGAGACCCAGTACTTC.

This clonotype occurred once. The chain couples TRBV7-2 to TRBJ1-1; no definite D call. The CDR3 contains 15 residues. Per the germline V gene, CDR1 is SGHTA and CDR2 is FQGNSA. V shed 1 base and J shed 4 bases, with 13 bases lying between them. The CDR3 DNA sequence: TGTGCCAGCAGCTTAGTCATTAATTCGGCCACTGAAGCTTTCTTT. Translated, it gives CASSLVINSATEAFF.

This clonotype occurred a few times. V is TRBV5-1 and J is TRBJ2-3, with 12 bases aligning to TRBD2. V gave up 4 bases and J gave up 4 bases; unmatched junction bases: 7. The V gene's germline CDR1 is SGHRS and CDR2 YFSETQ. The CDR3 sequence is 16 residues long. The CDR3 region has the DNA TGCGCCAGCAGCCCCCTGACTAGCGGGAGCGCAGATACGCAGTATTTT. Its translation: CASSPLTSGSADTQYF.

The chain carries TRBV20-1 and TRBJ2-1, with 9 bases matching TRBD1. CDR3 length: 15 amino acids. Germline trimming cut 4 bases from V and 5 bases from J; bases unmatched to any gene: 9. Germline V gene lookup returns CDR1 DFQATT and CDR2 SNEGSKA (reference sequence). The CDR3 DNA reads TGCAGTGCTACGGGATCCGGGACAGGGAACAATGAGCAGTTCTTC. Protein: CSATGSGTGNNEQFF.

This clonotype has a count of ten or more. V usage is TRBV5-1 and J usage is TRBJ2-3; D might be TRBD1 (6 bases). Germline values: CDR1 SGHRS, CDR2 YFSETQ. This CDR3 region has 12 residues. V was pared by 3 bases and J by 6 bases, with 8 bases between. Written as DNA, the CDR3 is TGCGCCAGCAGCTCAACAGGGGATACGCAGTATTTT. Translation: CASSSTGDTQYF.

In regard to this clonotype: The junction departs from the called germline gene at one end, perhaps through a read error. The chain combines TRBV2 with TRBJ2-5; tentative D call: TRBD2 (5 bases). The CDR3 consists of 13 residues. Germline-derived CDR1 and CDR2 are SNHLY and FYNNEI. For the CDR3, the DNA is TGTGCCAGCAGTAAAGCGGCGTTAGAGACCCAGTACTTC. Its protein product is CASSKAALETQYF.

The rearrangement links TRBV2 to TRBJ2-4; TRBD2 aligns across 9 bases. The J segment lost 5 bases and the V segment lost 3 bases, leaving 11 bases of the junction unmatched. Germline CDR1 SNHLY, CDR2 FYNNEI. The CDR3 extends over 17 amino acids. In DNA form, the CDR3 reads TGTGCCAGCAGTGATCTTGTAGCGGGAGTATTCGAAAACATTCAGTACTTC. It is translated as CASSDLVAGVFENIQYF.

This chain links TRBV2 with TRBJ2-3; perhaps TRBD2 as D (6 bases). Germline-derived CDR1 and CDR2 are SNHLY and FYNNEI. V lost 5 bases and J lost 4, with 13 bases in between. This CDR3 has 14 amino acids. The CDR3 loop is CASSINWEADTQYF. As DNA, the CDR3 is TGTGCCAGCAGTATCAACTGGGAGGCAGATACGCAGTATTTT.

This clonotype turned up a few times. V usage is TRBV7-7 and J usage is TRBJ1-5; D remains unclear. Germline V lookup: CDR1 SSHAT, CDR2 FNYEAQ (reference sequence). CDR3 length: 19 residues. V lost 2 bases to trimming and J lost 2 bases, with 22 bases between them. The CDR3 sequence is CASSLMVRKDGRGNQPQHF. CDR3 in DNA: TGTGCCAGCAGCTTAATGGTCAGAAAAGACGGTAGAGGCAATCAGCCCCAGCATTTT.

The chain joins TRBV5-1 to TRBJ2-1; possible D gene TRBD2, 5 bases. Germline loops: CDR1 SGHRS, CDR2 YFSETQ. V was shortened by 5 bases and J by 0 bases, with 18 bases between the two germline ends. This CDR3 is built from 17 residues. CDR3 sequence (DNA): TGCGCCAGCAGAACGGGATTCCAAACGGTCTCCTACAATGAGCAGTTCTTC. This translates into CASRTGFQTVSYNEQFF.

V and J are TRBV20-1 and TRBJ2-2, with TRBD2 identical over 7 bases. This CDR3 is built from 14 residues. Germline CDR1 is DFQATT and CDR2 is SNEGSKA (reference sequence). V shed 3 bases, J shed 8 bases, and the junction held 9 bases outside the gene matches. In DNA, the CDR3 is TGCAGTGCTAGGGAAGGGACTACAAGAGGGGAGCTGTTTTTT. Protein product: CSAREGTTRGELFF.

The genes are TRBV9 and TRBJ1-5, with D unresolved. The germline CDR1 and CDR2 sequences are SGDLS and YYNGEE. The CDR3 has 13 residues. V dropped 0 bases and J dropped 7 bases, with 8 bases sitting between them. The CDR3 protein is CASSVAPGQPQHF. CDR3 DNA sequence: TGTGCCAGCAGCGTAGCCCCGGGCCAGCCCCAGCATTTT. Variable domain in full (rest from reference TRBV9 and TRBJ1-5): DSGVTQTPKHLITATGQRVTLRCSPRSGDLSVYWYQQSLDQGLQFLIQYYNGEERAKGNILERFSAQQFPDLHSELNLSSLELGDSALYFCASSVAPGQPQHFGDGTRLSIL.

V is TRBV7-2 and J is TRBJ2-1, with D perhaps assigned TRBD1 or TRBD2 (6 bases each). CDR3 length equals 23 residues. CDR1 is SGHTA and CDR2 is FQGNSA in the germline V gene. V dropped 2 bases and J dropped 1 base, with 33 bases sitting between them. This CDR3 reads CASSLFRGLSGGLIGGSYNEQFF. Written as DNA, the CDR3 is TGTGCCAGCAGCTTATTTCGGGGCCTTTCTGGAGGCCTCATAGGGGGGTCCTACAATGAGCAGTTCTTC.

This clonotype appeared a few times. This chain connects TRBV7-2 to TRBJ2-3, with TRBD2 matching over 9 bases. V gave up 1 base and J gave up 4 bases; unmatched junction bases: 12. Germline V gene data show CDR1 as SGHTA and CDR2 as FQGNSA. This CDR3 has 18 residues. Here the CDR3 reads CASSLGPSREGGADTQYF. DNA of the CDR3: TGTGCCAGCAGCTTAGGGCCCTCGCGGGAGGGTGGCGCAGATACGCAGTATTTT.

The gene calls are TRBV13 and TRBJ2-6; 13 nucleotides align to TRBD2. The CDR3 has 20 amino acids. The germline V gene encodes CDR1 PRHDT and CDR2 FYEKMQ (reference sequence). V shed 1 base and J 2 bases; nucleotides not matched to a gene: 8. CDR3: CASSLVTSGLAGAGANVLTF. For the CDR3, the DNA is TGTGCCAGCAGCTTAGTAACCAGTGGACTAGCGGGAGCTGGGGCCAACGTCCTGACTTTC. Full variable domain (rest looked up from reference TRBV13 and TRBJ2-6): AAGVIQSPRHLIKEKRETATLKCYPIPRHDTVYWYQQGPGQDPQFLISFYEKMQSDKGSIPDRFSAQQFSDYHSELNMSSLELGDSALYFCASSLVTSGLAGAGANVLTFGAGSRLTVL.

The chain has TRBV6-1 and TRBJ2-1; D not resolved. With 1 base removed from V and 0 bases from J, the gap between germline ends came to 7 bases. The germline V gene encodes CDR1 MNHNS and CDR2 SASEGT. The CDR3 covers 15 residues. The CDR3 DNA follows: TGTGCCAGCAGTGAAGTCCTGAGCTCCTACAATGAGCAGTTCTTC. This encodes CASSEVLSSYNEQFF.

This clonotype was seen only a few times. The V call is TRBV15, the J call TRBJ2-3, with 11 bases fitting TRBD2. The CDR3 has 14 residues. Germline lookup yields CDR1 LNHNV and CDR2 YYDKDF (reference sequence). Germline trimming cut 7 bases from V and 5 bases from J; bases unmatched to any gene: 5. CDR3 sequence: CATTNGLAGDTQYF. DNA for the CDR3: TGTGCCACCACCAATGGACTAGCGGGAGATACGCAGTATTTT.

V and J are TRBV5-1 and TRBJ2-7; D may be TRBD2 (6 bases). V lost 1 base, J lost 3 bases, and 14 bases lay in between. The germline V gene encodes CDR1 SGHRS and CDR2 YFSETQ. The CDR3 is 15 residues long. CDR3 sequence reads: CASSLSLALGYEQYF. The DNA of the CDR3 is TGCGCCAGCAGCTTGTCCCTAGCGCTAGGCTACGAGCAGTACTTC.

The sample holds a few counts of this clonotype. DNA of the CDR3: TGTGCCAGCAGCCTTTCTAGCGTGGGGAGCACTGAAGCTTTCTTT. As protein: CASSLSSVGSTEAFF. J is TRBJ1-1 and V is TRBV7-9; D gene unclear. CDR3 length: 15 residues. Trimming cost V 5 bases and J 4 bases, with 17 bases left between them. Looked up from germline, CDR1 is SEHNR and CDR2 is FQNEAQ (reference sequence). Based on the CDR3 plus reference TRBV7-9 and TRBJ1-1, the full variable domain is DTGVSQNPRHKITKRGQNVTFRCDPISEHNRLYWYRQTLGQGPEFLTYFQNEAQLEKSRLLSDRFSAERPKGSFSTLEIQRTEQGDSAMYLCASSLSSVGSTEAFFGQGTRLTVV.

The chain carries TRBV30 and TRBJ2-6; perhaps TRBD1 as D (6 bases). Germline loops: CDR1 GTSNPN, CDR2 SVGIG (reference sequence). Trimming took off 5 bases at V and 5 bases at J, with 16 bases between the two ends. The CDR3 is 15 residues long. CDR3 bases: TGTGCCTGGGCAGGGGCCGCTCTGAGGGCCAACGTCCTGACTTTC. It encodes CAWAGAALRANVLTF.

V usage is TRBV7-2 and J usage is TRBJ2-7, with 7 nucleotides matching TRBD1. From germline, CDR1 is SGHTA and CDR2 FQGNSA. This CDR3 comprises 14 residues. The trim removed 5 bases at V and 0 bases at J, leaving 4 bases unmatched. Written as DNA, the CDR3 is TGTGCCAGCAGCATTGACAGGGTCTCCTACGAGCAGTACTTC. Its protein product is CASSIDRVSYEQYF.